This TCR beta chain was identified during a study of tumor and adjacent non-tumor tissue in lung cancer (dated by TCRdb to the late 2010s). Study-level background: Of the cohort, about 11 patients had adenocarcinoma, 2 had squamous cell carcinoma and 1 had small cell lung cancer. TCRbeta CDR3 sequencing was performed on a few dozen paired specimens, with one tumor sample and one normal lung sample collected per patient. Using bulk TCRbeta repertoires from over 14 lung cancer patients, the study set lung tumor tissue side by side with matched distant non-tumor lung tissue. In total, sequencing yielded over 95 million productive TCRbeta reads, which works out to an average of around 4.2 million reads per sample. Among the 15 or so patients, ages ranged from about 31 to 76 years, roughly ten were men and 5 were women, and disease was TNM stage I to III.

What the research found in general, with its limitations: Significantly higher TCR diversity was found in younger patients, and higher tumor TCR diversity was associated with shorter overall and disease-free survival. The methods do not name the sequencing platform or mention unique molecular identifiers. A significantly larger cumulative share of the repertoire was made up by the top 100 clones in normal lung than in tumor tissue. Tumor tissue showed significantly higher TCR diversity (inverse Simpson) than normal lung tissue, at 431.37 vs 166.20 (P = 0.0075, Mann-Whitney U test). With only about 16 patients in the cohort, the authors noted that larger samples and more detailed clinical data are needed. Peripheral blood was not sequenced, so blood TCRbeta repertoires were not examined in the lung cancer patients of the study.

This clonotype was detected only a few times. Its antigen specificity is not known. Per-base qualities were not stored, and no clone one base away is much larger. Library creation used multiplex PCR. The data were produced on an Illumina HiSeq 2500. TCRbeta libraries were constructed through three rounds of nested PCR with primers (Table S4) according to protocols adapted from ARM-PCR. Before sequencing, PCR products of 200-500 bp were excised from the gel and purified with the QIAquick gel extraction kit. The paper's processing steps were these. Reads were cleaned with Trimmomatic, merged with FLASH into complete CDR3 sequences, and assigned to V(D)J germline segments with MiTCR. Clonal diversity was computed as the inverse Simpson's index with VDJtools. In-frame sequences without a premature stop codon were defined as productive reads. TCRdb reworked the public reads: Q25 trimming with fastp, MiXCR clone assembly, productive beta chains retained. A single entry per CDR3 protein holds the most common genes and DNA from its merged rows. The V and J calls and clone size are TCRdb's, not the authors'. This sample is represented by 200,000 to 250,000 distinct CDR3 sequences; around 70% of them were singletons. Together, the top ten hold 20% to 25% of the sample.

V loses 5 bases of germline sequence and J loses 4 bases, and the interval between the two ends is 17 bases. Its CDR3 holds 15 amino acids, cysteine through phenylalanine. Only the CDR3 portion is preserved as DNA: 45 bases, with reading frame beginning at the first base. The germline V gene encodes CDR1 WNHNN and CDR2 SYGVQD (reference sequence). Bulk unsorted tissue served as the source for RNA extraction, and RNA quality was assessed using a NanoDrop ND-1000 and an Agilent 2100. Donors were newly diagnosed lung cancer patients admitted for thoracic surgery in China between August and November 2014, without prior chemotherapy. The study excluded patients who had received radiotherapy or chemotherapy before or who had another cancer at the same time. Surgical tissue pieces of roughly 1-2 cm3 were preserved in RNAlater solution and stored at -80 °C until use.

This receptor was taken from a man in his fifties or sixties with non-small cell lung cancer. The sample taken for sequencing was lung tumor tissue. The sequence is built from TRBV10-1 and TRBJ1-1; a tentative D match to TRBD1 spans 6 bases. The nucleotide sequence reads TGCGCCAGCAGTCCGAACCGGGGGGGCCGCACTGAAGCTTTCTTT. Its amino acids are CASSPNRGGRTEAFF.